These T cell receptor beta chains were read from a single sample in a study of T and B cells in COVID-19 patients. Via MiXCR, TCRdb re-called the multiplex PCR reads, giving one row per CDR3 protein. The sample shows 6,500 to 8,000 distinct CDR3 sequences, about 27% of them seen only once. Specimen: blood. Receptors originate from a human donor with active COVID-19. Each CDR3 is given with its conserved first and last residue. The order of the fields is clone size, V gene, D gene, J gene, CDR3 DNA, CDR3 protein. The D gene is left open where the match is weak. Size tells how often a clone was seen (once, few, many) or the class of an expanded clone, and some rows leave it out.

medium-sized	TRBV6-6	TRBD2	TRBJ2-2	TGTGCCAGCACCGATTTCGGGGGAGGGGGGGAGCTGTTTTTT	CASTDFGGGGELFF
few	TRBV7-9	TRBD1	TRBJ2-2	TGTGCCAGCAGCTTAGGGACAGGGGACACCGGGGAGCTGTTTTTT	CASSLGTGDTGELFF
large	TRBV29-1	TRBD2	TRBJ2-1	TGCAGCGTTGGACTAGCGGTTAACAATGAGCAGTTCTTC	CSVGLAVNNEQFF
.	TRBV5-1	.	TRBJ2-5	TGCGCCAGCAGCTTGTCGTCTAGTAGAGAGACCCAGTACTTC	CASSLSSSRETQYF
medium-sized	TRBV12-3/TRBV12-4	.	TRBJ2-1	TGTGCCAGCAGGTTAGAGGGGGGTAGGGGACGCAATGAGCAGTTCTTC	CASRLEGGRGRNEQFF
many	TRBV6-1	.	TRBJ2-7	TGTGCCAGCAGTGTTACCTACGAGCAGTACTTC	CASSVTYEQYF
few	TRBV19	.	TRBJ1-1	TGTGCCACGAGGAGGACCCTTGCTGCCACTGAAGCTTTCTTT	CATRRTLAATEAFF
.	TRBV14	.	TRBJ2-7	TGTGCCAGCAGCCAAGTATCTGAGCAGTACTTC	CASSQVSEQYF
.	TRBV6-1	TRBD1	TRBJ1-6	TGTGCCAGCAGTGTCCGGGACAGGTCTAATTCACCCCTCCACTTT	CASSVRDRSNSPLHF
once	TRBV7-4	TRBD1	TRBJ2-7	TGTGCCAGCAGCCCTGGTGGGGACAGGGACGAGCAGTACTTC	CASSPGGDRDEQYF
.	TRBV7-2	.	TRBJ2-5	TGTGCCAGCAGCGTACAAGAGACCCAGTACTTC	CASSVQETQYF
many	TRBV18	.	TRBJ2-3	TGTGCCAGCTCACCGGACAGCACTAGCACAGATACGCAGTATTTT	CASSPDSTSTDTQYF
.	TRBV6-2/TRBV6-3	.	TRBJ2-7	TGTGCCAGCAGTTACCCCACTAACGAGCAGTACTTC	CASSYPTNEQYF
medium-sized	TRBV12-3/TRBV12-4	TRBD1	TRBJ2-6	TGTGCCAGCAGGTATCGACAGGGGGGGCCTGGGGCCAACGTCCTGACTTTC	CASRYRQGGPGANVLTF
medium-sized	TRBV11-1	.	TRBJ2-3	TGTGCCAGCAGCTTAGGGACAGCTAGCACAGATACGCAGTATTTT	CASSLGTASTDTQYF
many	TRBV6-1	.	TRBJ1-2	TGTGCCAGCAGTGAGGCGTTGCAGGGATCCTATGGCTACACCTTC	CASSEALQGSYGYTF
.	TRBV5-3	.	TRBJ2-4	TGTGCCAGAAGCTTGGTCGGGCACAAATGTCTAGCCAAAAACATTCAGTACTTC	CARSLVGHKCLAKNIQYF
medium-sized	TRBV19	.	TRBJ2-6	TGTGCCAGTACCATGGCGGGGTCCGGGGCCAACGTCCTGACTTTC	CASTMAGSGANVLTF
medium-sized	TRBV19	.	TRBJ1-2	TGTGCCAGTAGTCCGCGATGGACAGAGATTCGCTATGGCTACACCTTC	CASSPRWTEIRYGYTF
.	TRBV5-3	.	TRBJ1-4	TGTGCCAGCCGGAGGATACGGGAAAAACTGTTTTTT	CASRRIREKLFF
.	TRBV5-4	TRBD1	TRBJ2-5	TGTGCCAGCAGCCCCCTTCCGGGACAGTTACAAGAGACCCAGTACTTC	CASSPLPGQLQETQYF
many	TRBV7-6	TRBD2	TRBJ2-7	TGTGCCAGCAGCTTATCAGGAGCGGGGCCCTACGAGCAGTACTTC	CASSLSGAGPYEQYF
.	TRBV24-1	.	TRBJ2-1	TGTGCCACCAGTGATCGACAGGGAGGGTCCTACAATGAGCAGTTCTTC	CATSDRQGGSYNEQFF
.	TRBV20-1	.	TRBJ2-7	TGCAGTGCCCACTCAGGGCGCGGCTCCTACGAGCAGTACTTC	CSAHSGRGSYEQYF